Listed here is a single T cell receptor beta chain. The antigen is undetermined. This record belongs to a study of T-cell reconstitution after alpha-beta-depleted transplantation in children. Study outcomes and limitations: Recipient T cells and thymic progenitors that survived gave rise to the high TCRbeta diversity observed at day 60 in some patients. Newly made T cells mostly supplied T-cell counts and diversity one year after transplant. Approximately two months post-transplant, alpha-beta T cells reportedly originated from several hundred expanded graft clones.

Trimming stripped 1 base from V and 0 bases from J, with 21 bases between. CDR3 size: 20 residues. In germline, CDR1 is LNHNV, CDR2 YYDKDF (reference sequence). Unique molecular identifiers were incorporated during preparation of the TCRbeta library. MiXCR, run by TCRdb on the PCR reads, gives a single entry per CDR3 protein. The sample records roughly 490,000 distinct CDR3 sequences, about an eighth being singletons. Sequenced here: PBMCs, mostly from graft donor cells, sampled 180 days after TCRalphabeta/CD19-depleted stem cell transplant. The chain uses TRBV15 and TRBJ1-4; tentatively, D is TRBD1 (6 bases). The sequence came from a female patient aged 2-10 years who had a stem cell transplant for aplastic anemia, so the T cells may come from the graft donor. As DNA, the CDR3 is TGTGCCACCAGCAGAGTGAGGGCCAGAGGGGGGACCGCAACTAATGAAAAACTGTTTTTT. As protein: CATSRVRARGGTATNEKLFF.